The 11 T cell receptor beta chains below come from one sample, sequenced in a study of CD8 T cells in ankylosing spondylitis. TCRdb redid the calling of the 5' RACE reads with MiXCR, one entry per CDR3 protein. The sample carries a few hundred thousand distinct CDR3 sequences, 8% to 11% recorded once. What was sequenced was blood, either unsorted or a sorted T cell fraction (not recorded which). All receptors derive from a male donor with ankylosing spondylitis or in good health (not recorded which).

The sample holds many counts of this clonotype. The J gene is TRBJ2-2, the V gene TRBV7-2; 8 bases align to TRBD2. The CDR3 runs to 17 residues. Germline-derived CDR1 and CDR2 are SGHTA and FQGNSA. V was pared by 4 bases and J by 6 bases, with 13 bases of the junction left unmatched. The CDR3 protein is CASSSSALGLVSGELFF. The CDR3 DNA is TGTGCCAGCAGCTCCTCCGCCCTGGGACTAGTTTCCGGGGAGCTGTTTTTT.

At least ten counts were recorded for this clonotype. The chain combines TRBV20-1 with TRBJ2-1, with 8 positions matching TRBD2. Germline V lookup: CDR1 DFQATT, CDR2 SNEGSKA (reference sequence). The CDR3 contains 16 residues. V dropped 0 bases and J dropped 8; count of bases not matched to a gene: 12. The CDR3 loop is CSARDSVTGGPYEQFF. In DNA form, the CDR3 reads TGCAGTGCTAGAGATTCGGTAACGGGGGGGCCTTATGAGCAGTTCTTC.

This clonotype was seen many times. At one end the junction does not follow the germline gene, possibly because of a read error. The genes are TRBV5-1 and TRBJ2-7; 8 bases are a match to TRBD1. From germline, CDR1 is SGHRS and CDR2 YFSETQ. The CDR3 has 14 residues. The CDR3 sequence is CASSLGTGSLRLSF. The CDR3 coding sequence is TGCGCCAGCAGCTTGGGGACAGGGTCGCTTCGATTGTCCTTC.

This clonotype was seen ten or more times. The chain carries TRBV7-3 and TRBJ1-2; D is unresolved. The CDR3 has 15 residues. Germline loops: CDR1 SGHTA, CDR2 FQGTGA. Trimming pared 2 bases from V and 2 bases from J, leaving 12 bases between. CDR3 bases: TGTGCCAGCAGCTTAGATTCCGGAGGAAACTATGGCTACACCTTC. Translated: CASSLDSGGNYGYTF.

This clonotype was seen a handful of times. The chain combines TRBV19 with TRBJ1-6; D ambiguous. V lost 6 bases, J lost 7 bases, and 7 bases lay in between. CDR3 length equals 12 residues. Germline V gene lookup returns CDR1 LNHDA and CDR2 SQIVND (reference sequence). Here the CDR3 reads CASSPTNSPLHF. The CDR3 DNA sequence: TGTGCCAGTAGCCCGACAAATTCACCCCTCCACTTT. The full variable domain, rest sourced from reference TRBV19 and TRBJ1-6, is DGGITQSPKYLFRKEGQNVTLSCEQNLNHDAMYWYRQDPGQGLRLIYYSQIVNDFQKGDIAEGYSVSREKKESFPLTVTSAQKNPTAFYLCASSPTNSPLHFGNGTRLTVT.

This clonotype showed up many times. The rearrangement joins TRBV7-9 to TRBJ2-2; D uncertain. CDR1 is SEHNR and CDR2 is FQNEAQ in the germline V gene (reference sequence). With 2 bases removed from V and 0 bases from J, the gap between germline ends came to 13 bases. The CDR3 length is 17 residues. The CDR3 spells CASSLSLIRPNTGELFF. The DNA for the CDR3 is TGTGCCAGCAGCTTATCCCTTATCCGACCGAACACCGGGGAGCTGTTTTTT. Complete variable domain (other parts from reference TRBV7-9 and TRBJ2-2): DTGVSQNPRHKITKRGQNVTFRCDPISEHNRLYWYRQTLGQGPEFLTYFQNEAQLEKSRLLSDRFSAERPKGSFSTLEIQRTEQGDSAMYLCASSLSLIRPNTGELFFGEGSRLTVL.

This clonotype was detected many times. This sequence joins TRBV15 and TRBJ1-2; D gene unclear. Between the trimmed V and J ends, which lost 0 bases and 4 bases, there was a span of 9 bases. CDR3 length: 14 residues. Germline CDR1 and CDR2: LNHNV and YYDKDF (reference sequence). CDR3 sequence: CATSRDLGGYGYTF. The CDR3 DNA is TGTGCCACCAGCAGAGATTTGGGTGGCTATGGCTACACCTTC.

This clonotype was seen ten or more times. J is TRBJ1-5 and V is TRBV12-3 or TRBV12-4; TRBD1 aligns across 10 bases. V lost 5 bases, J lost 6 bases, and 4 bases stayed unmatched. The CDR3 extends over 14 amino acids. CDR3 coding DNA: TGTGCCAGCAGTCGACAGGGGGCAAGTCAGCCCCAGCATTTT. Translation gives CASSRQGASQPQHF.

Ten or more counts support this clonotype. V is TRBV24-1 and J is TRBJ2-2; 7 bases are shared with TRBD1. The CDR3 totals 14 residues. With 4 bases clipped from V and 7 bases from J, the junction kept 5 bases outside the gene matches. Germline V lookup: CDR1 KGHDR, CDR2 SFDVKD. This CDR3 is CATSDPGQVGELFF. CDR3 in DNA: TGTGCCACCAGTGACCCCGGACAGGTCGGGGAGCTGTTTTTT.

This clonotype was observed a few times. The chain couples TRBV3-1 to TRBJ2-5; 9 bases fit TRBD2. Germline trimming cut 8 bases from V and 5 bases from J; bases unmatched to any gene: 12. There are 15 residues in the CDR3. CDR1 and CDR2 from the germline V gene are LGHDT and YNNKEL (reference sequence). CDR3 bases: TGTGCCAGCGGAGTAACCGGGACTAGCAGCGAGACCCAGTACTTC. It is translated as CASGVTGTSSETQYF.

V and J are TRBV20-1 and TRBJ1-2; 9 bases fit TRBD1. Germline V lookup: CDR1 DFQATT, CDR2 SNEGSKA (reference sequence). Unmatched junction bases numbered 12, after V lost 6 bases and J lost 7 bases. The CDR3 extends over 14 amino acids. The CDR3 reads CSALRTGGASGYTF. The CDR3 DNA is TGCAGTGCCCTCCGTACAGGGGGCGCCAGTGGCTACACCTTC.